This TCR beta chain was obtained from a study of T-cell memory formation after mild COVID-19. General study points: Largely, contracting CD4+ clones fell within CM and EM, and contracting CD8+ clones within EMRA. Memory sampled before infection contained some responding clones, suggesting cross-reactive memory joined. Later expanders leaned toward CD4+, whereas clones contracting from day 15 to 85 were balanced CD4/CD8.

As to this clonotype: Its antigen is unidentified.

Using constant-segment primers, 5'RACE produced TCR alpha and TCR beta cDNA libraries carrying sample barcodes and UMIs. MiXCR, applied by TCRdb to the 5' RACE reads, yields one record per CDR3 protein. The repertoire holds a few hundred thousand distinct CDR3 sequences, with roughly 17% as singletons. The receptor's source is a man younger than 35 who had mild COVID-19 (a few samples of this study predate the infection). Cell type and time point are not known. What was sequenced was PBMCs or a T cell subset sorted from them (not recorded which).

In DNA form, the CDR3 reads TGTGCCAGCTCACGGGGGGCCGGGAAGACCCAGTACTTC. Encoded protein: CASSRGAGKTQYF. This chain links TRBV28 with TRBJ2-5, with D perhaps TRBD2 (7 bases). The CDR3 has 13 residues. Germline CDR1 is MDHEN and CDR2 is SYDVKM. The V and J ends lost 8 bases and 6 bases respectively, with 16 bases between them.